These T cell receptor beta chains were read from a single sample in a study of blood T cell repertoires in COVID-19. Only in-frame clones appear in the TCRdb table, and some are missing; sequencing was by immunoSEQ multiplex PCR. The table shows tens of thousands of clones, with 65% to 90% occurring only once. The sample taken for sequencing was peripheral blood. Receptors originate from a human donor in a cohort sampled during active COVID-19. Each CDR3 is given with its conserved first and last residue. A D gene is named only where the DNA matches it firmly. The size entry is marked missing in some rows and otherwise reads once, few, many or a size class.

d_gene	j_gene	abundance	v_gene	CDR3aa	CDR3nt
TRBD1	TRBJ1-4	.	TRBV28	CASRGGLGGVEKLFF	TGTGCCAGCCGAGGTGGTTTAGGGGGCGTTGAAAAACTGTTTTTT
.	TRBJ2-7	.	TRBV2	CASSGQTYEQYF	TGTGCCAGCAGTGGTCAGACCTACGAGCAGTACTTC
TRBD1	TRBJ2-2	.	TRBV5-6	CASSPTGTGPANTGELFF	TGTGCCAGCAGCCCCACCGGGACAGGGCCCGCCAACACCGGGGAGCTGTTTTTT
TRBD1	TRBJ1-2	.	TRBV4-2	CASSQDMAGGYGYTF	TGTGCCAGCAGCCAAGATATGGCAGGGGGCTATGGCTACACCTTC
.	TRBJ2-1	.	TRBV10-2	CASSGGTGTRQFF	TGCGCCAGCAGCGGGGGGACAGGGACTAGGCAGTTCTTC
.	TRBJ1-1	few	TRBV19	CASSPFGNTEAFF	TGTGCCAGTAGTCCTTTCGGGAACACTGAAGCTTTCTTT
TRBD1	TRBJ1-2	.	TRBV10-1	CASSESSDRAQLNYGYTF	TGCGCCAGCAGTGAGTCCTCGGACAGGGCTCAGCTAAACTATGGCTACACCTTC
.	TRBJ2-7	once	TRBV24-1	CATSKSGVDEQYF	TGTGCCACCAGTAAGTCAGGGGTCGACGAGCAGTACTTC
.	TRBJ1-3	.	TRBV2	CASTRSLLGEPGNTIYF	TGTGCCAGCACCCGAAGCCTGTTAGGGGAACCTGGAAACACCATATATTTT
TRBD1	TRBJ2-7	.	TRBV5-4	CASSRDSHEQYF	TGTGCCAGCAGCCGGGACAGCCACGAGCAGTACTTC
.	TRBJ1-5	.	TRBV6-2/TRBV6-3	CASSLQGLQPQHF	TGTGCCAGCAGTCTACAGGGCTTGCAGCCCCAGCATTTT
.	TRBJ2-5	.	TRBV19	CASSTPTGIGTQYF	TGTGCCAGTAGTACCCCGACAGGCATCGGGACCCAGTACTTC
.	TRBJ2-1	.	TRBV6-2/TRBV6-3	CASSYRGSYNEQFF	TGTGCCAGCAGTTACAGGGGTTCCTACAATGAGCAGTTCTTC
TRBD1	TRBJ2-3	few	TRBV10-3	CAISEPEGAAEGTDTQYF	TGTGCCATCAGTGAGCCCGAGGGGGCCGCCGAGGGCACAGATACGCAGTATTTT
TRBD1	TRBJ2-1	.	TRBV27	CASGDRGPYNEQFF	TGTGCCAGCGGGGACAGGGGGCCTTACAATGAGCAGTTCTTC
TRBD1	TRBJ1-1	.	TRBV18	CASSPRQGRMTEAFF	TGTGCCAGCTCACCACGACAGGGGAGGATGACTGAAGCTTTCTTT
TRBD1	TRBJ1-2	.	TRBV6-6	CASSYSDRVGGYTF	TGTGCCAGCAGTTACTCGGACAGGGTGGGTGGCTACACCTTC
.	TRBJ2-5	.	TRBV6-4	CASPHPGHQGSETQYF	TGTGCCAGTCCCCATCCGGGACACCAAGGCTCAGAGACCCAGTACTTC
TRBD1	TRBJ1-2	.	TRBV7-2	CASSLGQAYYGYTF	TGTGCCAGCAGCCTCGGACAGGCCTACTATGGCTACACCTTC
.	TRBJ2-5	once	TRBV7-7	CASSLGQGGGETQYF	TGTGCCAGCAGCTTAGGCCAGGGAGGGGGGGAGACCCAGTACTTC
.	TRBJ2-2	once	TRBV7-2	CASSRSRNTGELFF	TGTGCCAGCAGCCGGTCCCGGAACACCGGGGAGCTGTTTTTT
TRBD2	TRBJ2-4	.	TRBV6-5	CASTPRRGGPSIQYF	TGTGCCAGCACCCCGAGGCGGGGGGGCCCGAGCATTCAGTACTTC
.	TRBJ1-3	.	TRBV4-3	CASSQVVGPGNTIYF	TGCGCCAGCAGCCAAGTGGTGGGGCCTGGAAACACCATATATTTT
.	TRBJ1-2	.	TRBV30	CAWSGASRGTF	TGTGCCTGGAGTGGGGCCTCCCGGGGGACCTTC
TRBD2	TRBJ2-5	.	TRBV7-2	CASSSVAGRGETQYF	TGTGCCAGCAGCTCTGTAGCGGGGAGGGGAGAGACCCAGTACTTC
TRBD1	TRBJ1-1	.	TRBV5-6	CASRTGQGARNTEAFF	TGTGCCAGCAGGACCGGACAGGGGGCCCGAAACACTGAAGCTTTCTTT
TRBD1	TRBJ1-3	few	TRBV7-9	CASSEIQGTGNTIYF	TGTGCCAGCAGCGAGATACAGGGGACCGGAAACACCATATATTTT
.	TRBJ2-3	.	TRBV24-1	CATSPEVGLQYF	TGTGCCACCAGCCCCGAGGTGGGTTTGCAGTATTTT
TRBD2	TRBJ2-1	.	TRBV18	CASSEIPAGNSYNEQFF	TGTGCCAGCTCGGAGATTCCAGCGGGGAACTCCTACAATGAGCAGTTCTTC
.	TRBJ2-3	.	TRBV19	CASSISDTQYF	TGTGCCAGTAGTATTTCGGATACGCAGTATTTT
.	TRBJ1-5	.	TRBV30	CAWSGTGNQPQHF	TGTGCCTGGAGTGGGACAGGCAATCAGCCCCAGCATTTT
TRBD2	TRBJ2-7	.	TRBV6-5	CASSYERGDYEQYF	TGTGCCAGCAGTTACGAGCGGGGGGACTACGAGCAGTACTTC
.	TRBJ2-1	.	TRBV7-2	CASSLVGGDSYNEQFF	TGTGCCAGCAGCTTAGTAGGGGGAGACTCCTACAATGAGCAGTTCTTC
.	TRBJ1-4	.	TRBV11-2	CASSFGLINEKLFF	TGTGCCAGCAGCTTCGGGTTAATCAATGAAAAACTGTTTTTT
TRBD1	TRBJ1-2	.	TRBV19	CASNLLNRGYGYTF	TGTGCCAGTAACCTCCTGAACAGGGGGTATGGCTACACCTTC
TRBD2	TRBJ2-7	.	TRBV3-1/TRBV3-2	CASSQGDPTSGGASTYEQYF	TGTGCCAGCAGCCAAGGGGACCCGACTAGCGGGGGGGCCAGTACCTACGAGCAGTACTTC
.	TRBJ1-2	once	TRBV11-2	CASSLEGLYGYTF	TGTGCCAGCAGCTTAGAGGGACTCTATGGCTACACCTTC
.	TRBJ2-5	.	TRBV5-1	CASSLVGAAGETQYF	TGCGCCAGCAGCTTGGTTGGAGCGGCTGGTGAGACCCAGTACTTC
.	TRBJ2-5	.	TRBV5-6	CASSRGETQYF	TGTGCCAGCAGCAGGGGAGAGACCCAGTACTTC
TRBD2	TRBJ2-1	.	TRBV10-2	CASSESTGSGAVSYNEQFF	TGCGCCAGCAGTGAGTCGACGGGTAGCGGGGCGGTGTCCTACAATGAGCAGTTCTTC
TRBD1	TRBJ2-3	.	TRBV5-1	CASSLTGRTGLTDTQYF	TGCGCCAGCAGCTTGACCGGAAGGACAGGGCTCACAGATACGCAGTATTTT
.	TRBJ1-1	.	TRBV9	CASSPLGQNTEAFF	TGTGCCAGCAGCCCACTGGGACAGAACACTGAAGCTTTCTTT
TRBD2	TRBJ2-5	.	TRBV10-3	CAISRLAGGLGEETQYF	TGTGCCATCAGTAGACTAGCGGGGGGCCTAGGGGAAGAGACCCAGTACTTC
TRBD1	TRBJ1-4	.	TRBV4-2	CASSQDRTGGISLEKLFF	TGTGCCAGCAGCCAAGACCGGACAGGGGGGATTTCCCTCGAAAAACTGTTTTTT
.	TRBJ2-7	.	TRBV7-2	CASSLGTLGEQYF	TGTGCCAGCAGCTTGGGGACATTAGGCGAGCAGTACTTC
.	TRBJ1-6	.	TRBV7-8	CASSGRDSYNSPLHF	TGTGCCAGCAGCGGCAGAGACAGTTATAATTCACCCCTCCACTTT
TRBD1	TRBJ2-1	.	TRBV5-8	CASSFGQGTYNEQFF	TGTGCCAGCAGCTTTGGACAGGGAACCTACAATGAGCAGTTCTTC